The clone carrying this TCR beta chain turned up a few times. CDR3-region Arm-PCR and iRepertoire HTBI primers produced the TCR beta libraries. MiXCR, run by TCRdb on the multiplex PCR reads, gives a single entry per CDR3 protein. Here the sample spans around 400,000 distinct CDR3 sequences, about a quarter being singletons. V shed 4 bases, J shed 3 bases, and the junction held 8 bases outside the gene matches. The CDR3 is 16 residues long. Germline CDR1 reads MDHEN; CDR2 reads SYDVKM. This entry is derived from a study of regulatory T cells in long-lasting Graves disease. Time point noted: persistent/refractory GD, antithyroid drugs over 5 years with positive TRAb. Extracted PBMC RNA gave rise to the TCR library.

This clonotype was obtained from a female donor with Graves disease. The chain is built from TRBV28 and TRBJ2-2, with 7 nucleotides matching TRBD1. The source was peripheral blood mononuclear cells (PBMCs), collected when the disease was refractory, from a patient treated with antithyroid drugs. The CDR3 loop is CASSSLGQDYTGELFF. The CDR3 DNA reads TGTGCCAGCAGTTCTCTTGGACAGGACTACACCGGGGAGCTGTTTTTT.